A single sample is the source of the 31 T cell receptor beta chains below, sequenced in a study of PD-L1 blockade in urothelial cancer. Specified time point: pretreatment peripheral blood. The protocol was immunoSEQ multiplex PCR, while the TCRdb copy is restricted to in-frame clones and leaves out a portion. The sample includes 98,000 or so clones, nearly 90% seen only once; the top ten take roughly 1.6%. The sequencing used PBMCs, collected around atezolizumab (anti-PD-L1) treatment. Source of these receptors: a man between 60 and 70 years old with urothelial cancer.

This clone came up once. CDR3 nucleotides: TGTGCCAGCAGCGTGGGACAGGGGTTAGACGAGCAGTACTTC. Translation gives CASSVGQGLDEQYF. The chain links TRBV7-9 to TRBJ2-7; 10 nucleotides align to TRBD1. CDR3 size: 14 residues. Unmatched junction bases numbered 6, after V lost 5 bases and J lost 5 bases. Germline lookup yields CDR1 SEHNR and CDR2 FQNEAQ (reference sequence).

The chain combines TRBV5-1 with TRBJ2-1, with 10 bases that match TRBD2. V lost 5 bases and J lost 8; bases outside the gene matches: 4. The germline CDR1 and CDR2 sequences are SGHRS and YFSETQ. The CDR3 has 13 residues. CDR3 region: CASRASGRHEQFF. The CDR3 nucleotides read TGCGCCAGCAGGGCTAGCGGGAGACATGAGCAGTTCTTC. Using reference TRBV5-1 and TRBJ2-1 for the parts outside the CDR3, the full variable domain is KAGVTQTPRYLIKTRGQQVTLSCSPISGHRSVSWYQQTPGQGLQFLFEYFSETQRNKGNFPGRFSGRQFSNSRSEMNVSTLELGDSALYLCASRASGRHEQFFGPGTRLTVL.

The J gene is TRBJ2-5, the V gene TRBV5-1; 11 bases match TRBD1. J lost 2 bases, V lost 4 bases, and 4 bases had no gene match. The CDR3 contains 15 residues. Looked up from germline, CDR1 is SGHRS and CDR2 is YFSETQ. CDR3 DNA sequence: TGCGCCAGCAGCCCCGGGACAGGGGGACAAGAGACCCAGTACTTC. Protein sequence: CASSPGTGGQETQYF.

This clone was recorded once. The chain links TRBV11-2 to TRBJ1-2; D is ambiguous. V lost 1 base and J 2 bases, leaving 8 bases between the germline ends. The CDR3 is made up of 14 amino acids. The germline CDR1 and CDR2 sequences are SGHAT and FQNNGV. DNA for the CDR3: TGTGCCAGCAGCTTAGGTGGCCAAAACTATGGCTACACCTTC. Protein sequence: CASSLGGQNYGYTF. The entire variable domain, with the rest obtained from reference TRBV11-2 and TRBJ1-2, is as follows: EAGVAQSPRYKIIEKRQSVAFWCNPISGHATLYWYQQILGQGPKLLIQFQNNGVVDDSQLPKDRFSAERLKGVDSTLKIQPAKLEDSAVYLCASSLGGQNYGYTFGSGTRLTVV.

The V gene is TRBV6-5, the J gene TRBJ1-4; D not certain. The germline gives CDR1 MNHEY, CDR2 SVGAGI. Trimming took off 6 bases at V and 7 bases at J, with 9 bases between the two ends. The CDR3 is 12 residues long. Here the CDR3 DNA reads TGTGCCAGCAGCTCTGCGGGTGAAAAACTGTTTTTT. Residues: CASSSAGEKLFF.

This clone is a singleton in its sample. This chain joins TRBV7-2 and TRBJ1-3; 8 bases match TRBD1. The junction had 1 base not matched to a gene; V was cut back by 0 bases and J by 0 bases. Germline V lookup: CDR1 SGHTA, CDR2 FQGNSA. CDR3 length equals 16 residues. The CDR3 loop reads CASSLAGQGSGNTIYF. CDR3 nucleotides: TGTGCCAGCAGCTTAGCCGGACAGGGCTCTGGAAACACCATATATTTT.

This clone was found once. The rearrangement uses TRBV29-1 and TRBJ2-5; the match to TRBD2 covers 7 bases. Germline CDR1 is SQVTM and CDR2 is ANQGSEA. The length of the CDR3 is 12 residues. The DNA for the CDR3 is TGCACCACGGGGGGAGGTGGAGAGACCCAGTACTTC. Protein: CTTGGGGETQYF.

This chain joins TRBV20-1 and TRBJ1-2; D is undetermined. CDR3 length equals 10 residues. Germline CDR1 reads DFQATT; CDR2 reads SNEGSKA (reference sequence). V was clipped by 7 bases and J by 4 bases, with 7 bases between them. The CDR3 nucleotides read TGCAGTGGGCAGATCTATGGCTACACCTTC. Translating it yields CSGQIYGYTF.

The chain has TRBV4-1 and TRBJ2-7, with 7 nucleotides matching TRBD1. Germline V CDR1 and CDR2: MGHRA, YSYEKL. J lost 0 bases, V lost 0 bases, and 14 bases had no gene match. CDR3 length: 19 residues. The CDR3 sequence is CASSQEIRMTGLSSYEQYF. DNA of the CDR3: TGCGCCAGCAGCCAAGAAATCCGGATGACAGGGCTGAGCTCCTACGAGCAGTACTTC.

CDR3 protein: CASSVVRDSPLHF. DNA of the CDR3: TGTGCCAGCAGTGTTGTCAGGGATTCACCCCTCCACTTT. The rearrangement joins TRBV27 to TRBJ1-6; the D gene is possibly TRBD1 (5 bases). This CDR3 spans 13 amino acids. Trimming removed 5 bases at V and 8 bases at J, with 10 bases between. Germline CDR1 reads MNHEY; CDR2 reads SMNVEV (reference sequence).

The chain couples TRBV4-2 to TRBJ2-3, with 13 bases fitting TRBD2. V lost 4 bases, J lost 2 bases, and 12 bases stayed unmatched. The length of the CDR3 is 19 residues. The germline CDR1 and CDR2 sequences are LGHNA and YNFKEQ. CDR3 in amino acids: CASSPNHLTSGRITDTQYF. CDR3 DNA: TGTGCCAGCAGCCCCAACCACCTGACTAGCGGGAGGATCACAGATACGCAGTATTTT.

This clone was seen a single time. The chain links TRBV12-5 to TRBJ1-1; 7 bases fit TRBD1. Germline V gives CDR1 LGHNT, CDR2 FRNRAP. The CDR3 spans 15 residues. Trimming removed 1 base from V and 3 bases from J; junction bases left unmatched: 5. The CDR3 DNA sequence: TGTGCTAGTGGTTTGGGCTACAGGGGCGACACTGAAGCTTTCTTT. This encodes CASGLGYRGDTEAFF.

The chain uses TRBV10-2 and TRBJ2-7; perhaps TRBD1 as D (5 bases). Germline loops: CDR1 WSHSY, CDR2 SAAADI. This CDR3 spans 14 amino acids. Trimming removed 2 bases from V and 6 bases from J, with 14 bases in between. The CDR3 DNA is TGCGCCAGCAGTGAGACAGGTCGTAGGGGCGAGCAGTACTTC. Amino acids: CASSETGRRGEQYF.

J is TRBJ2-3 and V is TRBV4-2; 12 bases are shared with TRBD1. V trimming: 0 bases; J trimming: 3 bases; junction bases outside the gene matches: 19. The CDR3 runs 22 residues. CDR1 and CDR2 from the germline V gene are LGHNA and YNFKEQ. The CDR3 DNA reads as TGTGCCAGCAGCCAAGAGGGGGACAGGGGGCCTAGCGGGAGTGTCAGTACAGATACGCAGTATTTT. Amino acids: CASSQEGDRGPSGSVSTDTQYF.

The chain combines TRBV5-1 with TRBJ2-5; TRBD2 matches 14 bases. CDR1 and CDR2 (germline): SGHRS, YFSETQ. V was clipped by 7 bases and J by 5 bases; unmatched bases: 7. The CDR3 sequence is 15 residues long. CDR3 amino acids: CASLTSGRAGETQYF. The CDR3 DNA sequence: TGCGCCAGCTTGACTAGCGGGAGGGCCGGGGAGACCCAGTACTTC.

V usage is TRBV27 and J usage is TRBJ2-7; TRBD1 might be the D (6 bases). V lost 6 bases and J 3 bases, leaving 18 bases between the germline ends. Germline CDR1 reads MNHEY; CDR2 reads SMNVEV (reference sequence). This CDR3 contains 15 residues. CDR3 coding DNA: TGTGCCAGCAGAGACTACCCGACAGGAGGCTACGAGCAGTACTTC. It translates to CASRDYPTGGYEQYF.

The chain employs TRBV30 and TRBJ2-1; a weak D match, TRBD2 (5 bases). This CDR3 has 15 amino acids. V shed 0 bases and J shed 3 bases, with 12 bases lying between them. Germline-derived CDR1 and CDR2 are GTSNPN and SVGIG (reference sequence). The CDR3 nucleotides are TGTGCCTGGAGTGTACGAGGGTCAGGCTACAATGAGCAGTTCTTC. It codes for CAWSVRGSGYNEQFF.

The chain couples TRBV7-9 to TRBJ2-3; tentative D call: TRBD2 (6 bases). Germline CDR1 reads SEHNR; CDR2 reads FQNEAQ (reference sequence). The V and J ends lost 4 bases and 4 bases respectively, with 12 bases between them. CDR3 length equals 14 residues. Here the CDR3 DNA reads TGTGCCAGCAGCTCTTCGGGAGACGCAGATACGCAGTATTTT. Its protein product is CASSSSGDADTQYF.

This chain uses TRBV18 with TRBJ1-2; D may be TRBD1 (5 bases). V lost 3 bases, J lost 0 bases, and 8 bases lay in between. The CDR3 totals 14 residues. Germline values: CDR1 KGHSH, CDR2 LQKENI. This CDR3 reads CASSPAGSNYGYTF. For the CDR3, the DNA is TGTGCCAGCTCACCGGCAGGGTCTAACTATGGCTACACCTTC.

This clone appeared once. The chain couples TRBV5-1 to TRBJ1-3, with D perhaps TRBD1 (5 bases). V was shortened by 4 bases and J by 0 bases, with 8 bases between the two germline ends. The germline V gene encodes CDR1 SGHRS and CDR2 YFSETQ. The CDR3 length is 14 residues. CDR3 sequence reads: CASSLTGSGNTIYF. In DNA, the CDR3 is TGCGCCAGCAGCCTTACAGGCTCTGGAAACACCATATATTTT. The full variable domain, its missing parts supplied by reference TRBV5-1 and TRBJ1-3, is KAGVTQTPRYLIKTRGQQVTLSCSPISGHRSVSWYQQTPGQGLQFLFEYFSETQRNKGNFPGRFSGRQFSNSRSEMNVSTLELGDSALYLCASSLTGSGNTIYFGEGSWLTVV.

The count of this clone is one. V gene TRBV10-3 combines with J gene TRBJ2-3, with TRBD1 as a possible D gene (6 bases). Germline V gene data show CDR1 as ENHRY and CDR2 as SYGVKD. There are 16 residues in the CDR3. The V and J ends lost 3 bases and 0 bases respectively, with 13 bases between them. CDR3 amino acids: CAISDWGRGSTDTQYF. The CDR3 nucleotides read TGTGCCATCAGTGACTGGGGGCGAGGAAGCACAGATACGCAGTATTTT.

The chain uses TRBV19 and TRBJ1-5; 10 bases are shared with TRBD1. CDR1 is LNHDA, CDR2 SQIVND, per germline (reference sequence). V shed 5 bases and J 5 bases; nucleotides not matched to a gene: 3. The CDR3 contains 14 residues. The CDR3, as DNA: TGTGCCAGTAGTTTCGGGACAGGGGATCAGCCCCAGCATTTT. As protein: CASSFGTGDQPQHF. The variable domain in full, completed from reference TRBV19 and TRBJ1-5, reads DGGITQSPKYLFRKEGQNVTLSCEQNLNHDAMYWYRQDPGQGLRLIYYSQIVNDFQKGDIAEGYSVSREKKESFPLTVTSAQKNPTAFYLCASSFGTGDQPQHFGDGTRLSIL.

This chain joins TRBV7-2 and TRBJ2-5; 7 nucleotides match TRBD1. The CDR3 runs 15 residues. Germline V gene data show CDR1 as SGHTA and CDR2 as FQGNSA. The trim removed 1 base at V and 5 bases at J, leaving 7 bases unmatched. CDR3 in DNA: TGTGCCAGCAGCTTAGTCTGGCAGGGGGTGGAGACCCAGTACTTC. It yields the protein CASSLVWQGVETQYF.

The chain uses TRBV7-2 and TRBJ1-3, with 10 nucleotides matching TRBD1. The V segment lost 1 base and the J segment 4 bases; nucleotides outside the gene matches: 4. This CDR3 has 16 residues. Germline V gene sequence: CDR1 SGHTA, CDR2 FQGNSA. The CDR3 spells CASSLGQGAKGNTIYF. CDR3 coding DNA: TGTGCCAGCAGCTTAGGACAGGGGGCTAAGGGAAACACCATATATTTT.

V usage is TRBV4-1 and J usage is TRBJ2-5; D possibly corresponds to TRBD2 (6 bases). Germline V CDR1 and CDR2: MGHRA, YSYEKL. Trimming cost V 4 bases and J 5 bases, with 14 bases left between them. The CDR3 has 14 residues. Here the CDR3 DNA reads TGCGCCAGCAGCCCCCAAGGACGGGGGGAGACCCAGTACTTC. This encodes CASSPQGRGETQYF.

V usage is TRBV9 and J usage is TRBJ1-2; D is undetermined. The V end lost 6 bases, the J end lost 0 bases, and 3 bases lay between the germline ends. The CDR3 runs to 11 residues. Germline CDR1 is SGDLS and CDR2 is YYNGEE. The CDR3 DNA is TGTGCCAGCACAGCTAACTATGGCTACACCTTC. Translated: CASTANYGYTF.

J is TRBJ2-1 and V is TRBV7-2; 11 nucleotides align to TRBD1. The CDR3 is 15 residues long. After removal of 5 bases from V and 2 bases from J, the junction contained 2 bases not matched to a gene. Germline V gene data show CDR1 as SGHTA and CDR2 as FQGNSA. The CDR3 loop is CASSAGQGAYNEQFF. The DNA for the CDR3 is TGTGCCAGCAGCGCGGGACAGGGGGCCTACAATGAGCAGTTCTTC.

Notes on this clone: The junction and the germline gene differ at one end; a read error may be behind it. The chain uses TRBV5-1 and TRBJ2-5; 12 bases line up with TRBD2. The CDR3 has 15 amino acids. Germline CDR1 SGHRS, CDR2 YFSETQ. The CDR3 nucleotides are TGCGCCAACAGCTTGGTGACTAGCGGGGGAGAGACCCAGTACTTC. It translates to CANSLVTSGGETQYF.

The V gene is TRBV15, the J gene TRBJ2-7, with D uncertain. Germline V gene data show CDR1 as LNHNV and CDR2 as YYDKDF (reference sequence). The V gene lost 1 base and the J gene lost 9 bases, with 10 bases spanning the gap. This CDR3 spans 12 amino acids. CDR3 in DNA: TGTGCCACCAGCAGAGCGCGGAAGTCGCAGTACTTC. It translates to CATSRARKSQYF.

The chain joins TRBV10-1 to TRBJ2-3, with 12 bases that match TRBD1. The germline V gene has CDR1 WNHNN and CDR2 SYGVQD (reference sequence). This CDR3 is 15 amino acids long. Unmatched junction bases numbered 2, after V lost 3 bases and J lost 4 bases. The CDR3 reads CASSDGTGGADTQYF. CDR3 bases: TGCGCCAGCAGTGACGGGACAGGGGGCGCAGATACGCAGTATTTT.

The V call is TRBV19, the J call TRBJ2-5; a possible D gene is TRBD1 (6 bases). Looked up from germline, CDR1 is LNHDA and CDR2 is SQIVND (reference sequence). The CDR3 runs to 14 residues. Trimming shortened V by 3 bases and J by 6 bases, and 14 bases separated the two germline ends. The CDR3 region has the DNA TGTGCCAGTAGTATTGGGGGACAACAGAAGACCCAGTACTTC. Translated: CASSIGGQQKTQYF.